This TCR beta chain was found in a study of cytomegalovirus exposure and HLA in healthy donors listed by TCRdb under 2017. With regard to the full study: In an earlier analysis of approximately 640 of the donors, less than 350 Gb of sequence data and some 100 million unique TCR beta sequences from roughly 190 million T cells were reported. An early release that covered roughly 600 HLA-typed donors contained 250 to 350 gigabases of sequencing data and 75 million to 100 million unique TCR sequences. Among the roughly 400 genotyped donors, roughly 80% belonged to the genetic ancestry cluster associated with self-reported Caucasian donors. The aim of the study was to test whether cataloging public T cell receptors could identify signatures of past pathogen exposure. Using immunosequencing, the study profiled T cell repertoires from 666 subjects and related those repertoires to cytomegalovirus serostatus. Along with the approximately 700-subject first cohort, a separate validation cohort of more than 90 different subjects was used. The study combined high-throughput TCR immunosequencing, statistical association of individual TCRs with disease status, and machine learning to predict cytomegalovirus infection status. To study patterns of TCR occurrence, a later analysis re-analyzed previously published TCR beta repertoires from 550 to 800 donors and added high-resolution HLA genotyping. Rather than drawing on any new phenotypic data, the later analysis identified candidate immune exposures from TCR beta sequences and the way those sequences occurred across donors. In an earlier analysis of about 590 of the donors, high-throughput TCR beta sequencing was used to judge whether each TCR beta V gene segment behaved as functional or pseudogenic. Donor age, sex, ethnicity and CMV serostatus were collected together with the repertoire data. Genome-wide SNP genotypes for about 65% of the 666 donors were used in a later genetic analysis, which treated that subset as a discovery cohort. All discovery cohort repertoires had been generated on a single sequencing platform. Class I and class II HLA loci were covered by the typing at four-digit resolution. Typing coverage differed by locus: A, B, C, DRB1 and DQB1 were typed in about 620-640 donors, DQA1 in about 510, DPA1 in approximately 610, and DPB1 in 400 to 480. A handful of DR-DQ haplotypes were handled as single units for association and clustering because linkage in the cohort was strong. On average, roughly 250,000 unique TCR beta nucleotide sequences were sequenced per donor among 300 to 500 genotyped donors of the cohort, with roughly 18% of those sequences being non-productive.

The library was made by the immunoSEQ multiplex PCR assay. For the multiplex PCR, a mixture combining 60 forward primers for TCR Vbeta segments and 13 reverse primers for TCR Jbeta segments was used. Amplification of the CDR3 region of rearranged TCR beta genes was performed with a multiplex PCR assay on genomic DNA. The amplified TCR beta libraries were sequenced on the Illumina HiSeq System as 87-base-pair reads. In the original analysis: A later analysis counted tens of millions of unique TCR beta chains across the 666 repertoires, and roughly 10 million of these chains were shared by at least two donors. Raw reads were error-corrected and collapsed into unique sequences by a nearest-neighbor algorithm in which closely related sequences were merged to remove PCR and sequencing errors. CDR3 sequences were aligned to IMGT reference sequences to assign V, D and J gene segments. For a sequence to be retained, a match of at least six nucleotides was required to both a V gene segment and a J gene segment. Rearrangements were called productive when the CDR3 lacked stop codons and stayed in frame with V and J; all others were non-productive. Following IMGT convention, CDR3 was defined as the stretch from the second conserved V-encoded cysteine up to the conserved J-encoded phenylalanine. The earlier analysis of a few hundred of the donors excluded any sequence lacking an unambiguous match to a single V gene segment. An earlier analysis of several hundred of the donors called V segments functional above 56.7% productive rearrangements and segregating when the between-donor standard deviation exceeded 5%. To diagnose cytomegalovirus status from the catalog of TCR beta chain sequences, a statistical classification framework was built. V and J gene assignment, in a later analysis, came from comparing TCR nucleotide sequences with IMGT/GENE-DB human TR gene sequences. A later analysis assigned CDR3 sequences and most-parsimonious VDJ recombination scenarios with the TCRdist pipeline. In a later analysis, every TCR beta chain was defined by the combination of its CDR3 amino acid sequence and its V-gene family, and reads without a unique V-gene family were dropped. To address suspected cross-contamination and a sequencing artifact, a later analysis removed roughly 580 highly shared, low-generation-probability nucleotide sequences. A later analysis calculated a clonal expansion index for each public chain from normalized within-repertoire ranks of inferred template counts. Generation probabilities in a later analysis came from a VDJ recombination model fitted to out-of-frame rearrangements, and those results were checked against IGoR. In a later analysis, TCR-TCR, TCR-HLA and TCR-CMV co-occurrence was scored with hypergeometric tests, and a repertoire-size bias correction was applied to TCR pairs. In a later analysis, false discovery rates were estimated by permuting HLA or CMV assignments 20 times. In a later analysis, co-occurring TCRs were grouped with DBSCAN, and TCRdist sequence similarity was added when clustering was performed within HLA-allele-positive subsets. Repertoires with fewer than 30,000 or more than 120,000 public chains, plus five repertoires with anomalous nucleotide sharing, were excluded from co-occurrence clustering. Here the immuneACCESS table is served through TCRdb, limited to in-frame sequences with V and J called. Missing clones are a known gap in these copies; in checked studies unresolved V genes cover under half, and the rest lacks a known reason. That table gives V, J and clone size, and the DNA gave D and trimming. The sample yields 150,000 to 200,000 clones; roughly three quarters were counted once. The top ten clones comprise 1.3% to 1.5% of the sample.

The cohort was made up of 650 to 700 healthy bone marrow donors. All cohort members were sampled while nominally healthy, although unrecorded immune exposures were likely present. The donor was CMV seronegative and was included in the group of under 450 seronegative cohort members. A peripheral blood sample was provided by each donor, and peripheral blood mononuclear cells were used for TCR beta sequencing. The Qiagen DNeasy Blood Extraction Kit was used to extract genomic DNA from the blood cell samples. General findings and caveats noted by the study authors: The classifier was reported to diagnose cytomegalovirus status with high specificity and sensitivity in both the original cohort and the validation cohort. The authors suggested that the approach could potentially be extended to other disease states and immunological phenotypes. Linkage disequilibrium might explain the correlated functional status among segregating V segments, but an unknown experimental factor could not be ruled out. A later analysis found that most CMV-associated TCR beta chains appeared HLA-restricted, with HLA associations seemingly driven largely by CMV exposure. A further reported finding was that TCR beta sequences accurately predicted the HLA-A and HLA-B alleles for most subjects in the first cohort. A total of 150 to 200 TCR beta chains were listed by the study as associated with cytomegalovirus. Compared with equally common non-associated chains, HLA-associated TCR beta chains in a later analysis were more clonally expanded and had lower generation probabilities. A later analysis found that TCR association rates varied across HLA loci, with DRB1 alleles showing the most associated TCRs and HLA-C alleles the fewest. Because counts were too low, more than 15 rarely observed V segments, including chromosome 9 orphons, were left out of the earlier analysis of 500 to 650 of the donors. Roughly uniform sequencing depth across donors was assumed in presence/absence analyses, although this assumption may not hold. Because the 87-base-pair reads could not distinguish some IMGT-functional V segments, including TRBV6-2 and TRBV6-3, those segments were excluded. Because HLA typing was missing for some donors at each locus, association tests included only the typed subset. A later genetic analysis reported fewer N-insertions in productive TCRs among donors in an Asian-associated ancestry cluster than the approximately 670-donor mean. According to a later analysis, parvovirus B19, influenza, CMV and Epstein-Barr virus appeared linked to several top co-occurrence clusters. At a false discovery rate of 0.05, a later analysis linked 16,951 TCR beta sequences to specific HLA alleles. While some public TCRs were present in many individuals, most TCR sequences turned up only very rarely across donors. The sequencing pipeline was judged likely to have produced a cluster of highly shared sequence variants as a technical artifact. V-gene and J-gene trimming of TCR beta chains was associated with a missense DCLRE1C variant in a later genetic analysis, and the association was replicated in an independent cohort. In an earlier analysis of fewer than 750 of the donors, most TCR beta V segments were observed in productive rearrangements about 90% or about 30% of the time, broadly matching IMGT annotations. Three of the identified cytomegalovirus-associated TCR beta chains were confirmed in vitro to be specific for cytomegalovirus antigens. CMV serostatus was the only immune exposure information available for the cohort. In this cohort, only TCR beta chains were sequenced, and detectable features were limited by the absence of alpha or paired-chain data. When HLA alleles, especially DR and DQ, strongly co-occurred, TCR associations were difficult to assign to individual alleles.

As concerns this clone: Its recognized antigen is unknown. It has no much larger one-base neighbor in the sample; base qualities were not kept.

The germline V gene (reference sequence) sets CDR1 to LNHDA and CDR2 to SQIVND. Including cysteine and phenylalanine, the CDR3 has 14 amino acids. Of all the DNA, just the CDR3 is kept, 42 bases in frame from base 1. Trimming accounts for 8 bases at V and 8 bases at J, while the number of junction bases matched to no gene is 11. The sequence is built from TRBV19 and TRBJ1-2; 10 bases in the middle match TRBD1. The receptor was isolated from a man aged 60 to 75 in good health and CMV-seronegative. The sample taken for sequencing was PBMCs. The nucleotide sequence reads as follows: TGTGCCAGTGGAGTGACAGGGGGCGCCAGGGGCTACACCTTC. It codes for CASGVTGGARGYTF.